This TCR beta chain comes out of a study of cytomegalovirus exposure and HLA in healthy donors. Study background: An early release of data contained roughly 86 million unique TCRs, which came from HLA-typed donors.

PCR involved 60 Vbeta and 13 Jbeta primers. Original data processing: There were tens of millions of unique TCR beta chains by a later count, and some 12 million of them were shared. Clones were read by immunoSEQ multiplex PCR, and TCRdb kept only the in-frame ones, dropping some. For V, J and clone size, that table is used; D and trimming come from the DNA. This table holds about 210,000 clones, approximately 79% found once. CDR1 and CDR2 from the germline V gene are LGHNA and YSLEER. V was trimmed by 0 bases and J by 5 bases, leaving 6 bases between them. CDR3 length: 13 residues. V is TRBV4-3 and J is TRBJ2-3; D uncertain. Sequencing was done on a sample of PBMCs. This clonotype was sampled from a male donor in good health and CMV-seronegative. CDR3 in amino acids: CASSQEIQDTQYF. The CDR3 region has the DNA TGCGCCAGCAGCCAAGAGATACAAGATACGCAGTATTTT.